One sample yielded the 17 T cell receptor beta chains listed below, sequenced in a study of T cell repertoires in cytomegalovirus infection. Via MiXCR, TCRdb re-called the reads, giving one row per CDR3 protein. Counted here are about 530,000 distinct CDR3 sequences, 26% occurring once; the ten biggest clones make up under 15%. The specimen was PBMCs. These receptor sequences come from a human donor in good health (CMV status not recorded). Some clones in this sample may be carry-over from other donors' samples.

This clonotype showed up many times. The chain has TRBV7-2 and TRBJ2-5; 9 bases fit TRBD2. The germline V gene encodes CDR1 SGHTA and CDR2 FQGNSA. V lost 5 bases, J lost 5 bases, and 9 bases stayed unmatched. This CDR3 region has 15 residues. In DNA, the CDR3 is TGTGCCAGCAGCGGTGGCGGGAGGGCAGTGGAGACCCAGTACTTC. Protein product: CASSGGGRAVETQYF.

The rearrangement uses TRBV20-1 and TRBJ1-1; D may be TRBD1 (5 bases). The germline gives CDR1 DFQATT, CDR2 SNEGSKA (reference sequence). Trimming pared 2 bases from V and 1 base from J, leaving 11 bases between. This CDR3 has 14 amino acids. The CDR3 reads CSARPNGQNTEAFF. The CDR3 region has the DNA TGCAGTGCTAGACCCAACGGACAGAACACTGAAGCTTTCTTT.

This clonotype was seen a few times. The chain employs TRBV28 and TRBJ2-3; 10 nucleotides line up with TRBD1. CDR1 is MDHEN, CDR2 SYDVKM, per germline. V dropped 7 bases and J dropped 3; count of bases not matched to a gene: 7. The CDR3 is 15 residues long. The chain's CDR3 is CASTTRGQGTDTQYF. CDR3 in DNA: TGTGCCAGCACCACCCGGGGACAGGGGACAGATACGCAGTATTTT.

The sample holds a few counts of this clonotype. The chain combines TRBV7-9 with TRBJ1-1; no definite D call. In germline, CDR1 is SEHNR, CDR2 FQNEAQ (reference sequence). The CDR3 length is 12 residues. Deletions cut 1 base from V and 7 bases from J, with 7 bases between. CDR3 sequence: CASSLDRVEAFF. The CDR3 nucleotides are TGTGCCAGCAGCTTAGATCGTGTTGAAGCTTTCTTT.

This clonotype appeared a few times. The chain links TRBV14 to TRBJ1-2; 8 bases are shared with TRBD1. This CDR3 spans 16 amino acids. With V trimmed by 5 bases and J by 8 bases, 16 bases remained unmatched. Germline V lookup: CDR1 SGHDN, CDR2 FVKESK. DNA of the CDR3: TGTGCCAGCAGCACCCGGGACAGGCCCCACGTGCGCGGCTACACCTTC. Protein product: CASSTRDRPHVRGYTF.

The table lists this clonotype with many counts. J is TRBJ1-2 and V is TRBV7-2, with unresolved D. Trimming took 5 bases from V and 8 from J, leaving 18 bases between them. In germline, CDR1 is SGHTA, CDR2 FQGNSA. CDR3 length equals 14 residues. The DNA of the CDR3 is TGTGCCAGCAGCCCACCGTCGGGGAAGGTCGGCTACACCTTC. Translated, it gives CASSPPSGKVGYTF.

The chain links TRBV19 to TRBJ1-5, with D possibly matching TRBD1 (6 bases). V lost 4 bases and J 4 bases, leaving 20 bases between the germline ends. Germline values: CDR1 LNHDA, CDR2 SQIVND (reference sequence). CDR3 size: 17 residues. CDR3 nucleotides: TGTGCCAGTAGTAGGGGACGAGGGGGACGGGTAAATCAGCCCCAGCATTTT. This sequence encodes CASSRGRGGRVNQPQHF.

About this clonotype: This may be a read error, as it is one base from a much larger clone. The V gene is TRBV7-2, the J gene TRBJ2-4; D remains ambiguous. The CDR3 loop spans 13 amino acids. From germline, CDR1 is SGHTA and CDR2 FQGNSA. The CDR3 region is CASRDLANNIQYF. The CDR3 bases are TGTGCCAGCAGGGATTTAGCCAACAACATTCAGTACTTC.

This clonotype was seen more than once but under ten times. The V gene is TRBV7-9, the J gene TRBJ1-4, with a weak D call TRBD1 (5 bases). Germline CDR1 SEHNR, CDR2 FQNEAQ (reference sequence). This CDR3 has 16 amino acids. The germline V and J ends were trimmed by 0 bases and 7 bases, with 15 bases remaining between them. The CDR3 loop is CASSLAVGLQGEKLFF. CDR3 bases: TGTGCCAGCAGCTTAGCGGTCGGCCTCCAGGGTGAAAAACTGTTTTTT.

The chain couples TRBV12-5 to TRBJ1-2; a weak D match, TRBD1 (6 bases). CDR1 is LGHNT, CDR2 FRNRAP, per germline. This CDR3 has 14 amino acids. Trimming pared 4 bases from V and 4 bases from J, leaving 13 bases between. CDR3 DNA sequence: TGTGCTAGTGGTTCACGTGGGGGCGGCTATGGCTACACCTTC. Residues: CASGSRGGGYGYTF. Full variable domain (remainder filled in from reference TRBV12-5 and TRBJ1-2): DARVTQTPRHKVTEMGQEVTMRCQPILGHNTVFWYRQTMMQGLELLAYFRNRAPLDDSGMPKDRFSAEMPDATLATLKIQPSEPRDSAVYFCASGSRGGGYGYTFGSGTRLTVV.

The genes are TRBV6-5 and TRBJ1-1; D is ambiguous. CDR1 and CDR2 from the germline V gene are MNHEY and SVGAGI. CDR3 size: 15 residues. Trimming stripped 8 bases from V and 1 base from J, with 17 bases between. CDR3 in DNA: TGTGCCAGCTTTCCTCGGCCGTCCCCGAACACTGAAGCTTTCTTT. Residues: CASFPRPSPNTEAFF.

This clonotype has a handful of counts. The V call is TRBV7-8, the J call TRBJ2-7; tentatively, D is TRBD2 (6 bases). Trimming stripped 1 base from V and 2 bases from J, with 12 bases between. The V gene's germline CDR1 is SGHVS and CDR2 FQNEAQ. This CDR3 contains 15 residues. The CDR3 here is CASSLVSGLTYEQYV. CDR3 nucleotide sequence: TGTGCCAGCAGCTTAGTTTCGGGACTGACCTACGAGCAGTACGTC.

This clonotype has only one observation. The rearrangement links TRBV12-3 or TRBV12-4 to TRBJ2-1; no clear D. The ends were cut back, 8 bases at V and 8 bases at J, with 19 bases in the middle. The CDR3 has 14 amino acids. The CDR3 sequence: CASDRTEAPYEQFF. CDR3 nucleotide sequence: TGTGCCAGCGACCGGACCGAAGCCCCCTATGAGCAGTTCTTC.

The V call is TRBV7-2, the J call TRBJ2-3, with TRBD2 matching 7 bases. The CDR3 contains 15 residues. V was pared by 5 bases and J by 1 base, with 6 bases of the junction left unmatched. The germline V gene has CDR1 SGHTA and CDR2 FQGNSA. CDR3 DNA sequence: TGTGCCAGCAGCCTTGGGACTACGCGCACAGATACGCAGTATTTT. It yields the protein CASSLGTTRTDTQYF. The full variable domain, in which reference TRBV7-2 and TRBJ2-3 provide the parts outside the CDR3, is GAGVSQSPSNKVTEKGKDVELRCDPISGHTALYWYRQSLGQGLEFLIYFQGNSAPDKSGLPSDRFSAERTGGSVSTLTIQRTQQEDSAVYLCASSLGTTRTDTQYFGPGTRLTVL.

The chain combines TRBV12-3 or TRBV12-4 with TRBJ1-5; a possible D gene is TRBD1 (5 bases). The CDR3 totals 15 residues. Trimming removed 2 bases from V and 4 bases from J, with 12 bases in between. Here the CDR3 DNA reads TGTGCCAGCAGTTTACTCGCGGAGGGGAATCAGCCCCAGCATTTT. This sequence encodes CASSLLAEGNQPQHF.

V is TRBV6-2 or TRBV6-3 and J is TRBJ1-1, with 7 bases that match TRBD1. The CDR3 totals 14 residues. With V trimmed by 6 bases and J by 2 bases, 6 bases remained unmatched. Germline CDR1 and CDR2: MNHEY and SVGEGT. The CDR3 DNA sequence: TGTGCCAGCAGACGACAGGGCCCCAACACTGAAGCTTTCTTT. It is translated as CASRRQGPNTEAFF.

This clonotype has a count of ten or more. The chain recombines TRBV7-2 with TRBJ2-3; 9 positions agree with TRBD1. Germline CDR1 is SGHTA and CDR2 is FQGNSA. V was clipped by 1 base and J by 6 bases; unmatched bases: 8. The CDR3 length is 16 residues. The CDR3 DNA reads TGTGCCAGCAGCTTAGTCGGGACAGGGCCTGGGGATACGCAGTATTTT. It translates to CASSLVGTGPGDTQYF.